This T cell receptor (beta chain) is from a study of T cells in Graves' hyperthyroidism and ophthalmopathy. Template material for amplifying TCR beta CDR3 regions consisted of RNA transcripts. The HTBI set primed first-round TCR CDR3 RT-PCR. Each CDR3 protein is one row after TCRdb ran MiXCR on the multiplex PCR reads. The table records approximately 560,000 distinct CDR3 sequences, about half of them present only once. Study findings and constraints: Most expanded thyroid clonotypes above 0.001 recurred in blood.

From germline, CDR1 is SGHRS and CDR2 YFSETQ. The V end lost 3 bases, the J end lost 2 bases, and 15 bases lay between the germline ends. The CDR3 is 16 residues long. This clonotype was observed a handful of times. Its specificity is not known. The clonotype comes from a woman aged 18-30 years with Graves' hyperthyroidism. The chain couples TRBV5-1 to TRBJ1-3; tentatively, D is TRBD1 (6 bases). Input material: peripheral blood or thyroid tissue (not recorded which). Here the CDR3 reads CASSSPTGTTGNTIYF. Here the CDR3 DNA reads TGCGCCAGCAGCTCCCCAACCGGGACAACTGGAAACACCATATATTTT.